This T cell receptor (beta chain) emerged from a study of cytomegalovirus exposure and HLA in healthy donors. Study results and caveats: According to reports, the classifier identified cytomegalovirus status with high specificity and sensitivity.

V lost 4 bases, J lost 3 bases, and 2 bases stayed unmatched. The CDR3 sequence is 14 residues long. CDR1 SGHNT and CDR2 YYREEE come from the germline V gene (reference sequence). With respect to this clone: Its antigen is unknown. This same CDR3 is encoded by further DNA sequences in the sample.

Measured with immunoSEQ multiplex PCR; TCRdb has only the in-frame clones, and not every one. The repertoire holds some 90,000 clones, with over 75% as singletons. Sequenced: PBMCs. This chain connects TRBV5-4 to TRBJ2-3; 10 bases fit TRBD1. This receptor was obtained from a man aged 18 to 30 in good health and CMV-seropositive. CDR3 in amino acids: CASSRQGATDTQYF. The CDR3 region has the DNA TGTGCCAGCAGCCGACAGGGGGCAACAGATACGCAGTATTTT.